This T cell receptor (beta chain) was retrieved from a study of CD8 T cells in Susac syndrome. Study-level background: Patients with Susac syndrome were therapy-naive, on corticosteroids, or on intravenous immunoglobulin alone at blood draw.

CDR3 length: 11 residues. Germline trimming cut 4 bases from V and 15 bases from J; bases unmatched to any gene: 9. Germline loops: CDR1 SQVTM, CDR2 ANQGSEA. Reverse transcription of about 0.45 to 1 ug RNA used random hexamers. From the immunoSEQ multiplex PCR reads, TCRdb called clonotypes with MiXCR, one entry per CDR3 protein. The sample lists about 80,000 distinct CDR3 sequences, 85% to 95% occurring once. Overall study findings and caveats: That the number of individuals in its TCR sequencing and HLA analysis was relatively small was acknowledged by the study. The CD4+ T cell repertoires of Susac syndrome were found to show no clonal expansion.

Concerning this clonotype: The antigen remains unidentified.

This TCR was sampled from a human donor with Susac syndrome. Specimen: CD4+ T cells from PBMCs. V and J are TRBV29-1 and TRBJ2-1, with 7 nucleotides matching TRBD2. This CDR3 reads CSVAVWTSGFF. CDR3 DNA: TGCAGCGTTGCTGTGTGGACTAGTGGGTTCTTC.